These T cell receptor beta chains were read from a single sample in a study of T cells in Graves' hyperthyroidism and ophthalmopathy. TCRdb fed the multiplex PCR reads into MiXCR, producing one record per CDR3 protein. The sample has 450,000 to 650,000 distinct CDR3 sequences, 14% seen once; the top ten hold around 7%. The sample comprised blood. The receptors originated from a woman aged 18-30 years with Graves' ophthalmopathy. The CDR3 runs from the conserved cysteine through the conserved F or W. A D gene is named only where the DNA matches it firmly. Clone size is not always given. Where it is, it says once, few, many or a class for expanded clones.

v_gene,j_gene,abundance,d_gene,CDR3aa,CDR3nt
TRBV12-3/TRBV12-4,TRBJ1-2,.,TRBD1,CASSIAWVPGQGFDGYTF,TGTGCCAGCAGCATTGCGTGGGTCCCGGGACAGGGGTTCGATGGCTACACCTTC
TRBV28,TRBJ2-6,many,.,CASSAGGTLANVLTF,TGTGCCAGCAGTGCAGGGGGGACCCTCGCCAACGTCCTGACTTTC
TRBV19,TRBJ2-1,few,TRBD2,CASSNSVGLAEDEQFF,TGTGCCAGTAGTAATTCGGTGGGACTAGCGGAGGATGAGCAGTTCTTC
TRBV29-1,TRBJ2-1,few,TRBD2,CSVNSGSSYNEQFF,TGCAGCGTTAATAGCGGGAGCTCCTACAATGAGCAGTTCTTC
TRBV6-1,TRBJ2-5,many,.,CASRATGASRDYGETQYF,TGTGCCAGCAGGGCTACAGGGGCCTCCCGGGACTATGGAGAGACCCAGTACTTC
TRBV12-3/TRBV12-4,TRBJ1-3,.,TRBD1,CASSLTGENTIYF,TGTGCCAGCAGCCTGACAGGGGAAAACACCATATATTTT
TRBV20-1,TRBJ2-7,many,TRBD2,CSARDQAGGSSEQYF,TGCAGTGCTAGAGATCAAGCGGGAGGCAGCTCCGAGCAGTACTTC
TRBV20-1,TRBJ1-1,many,.,CSASGVGRAFF,TGCAGTGCTAGTGGGGTCGGGAGAGCTTTCTTT
TRBV2,TRBJ2-5,many,TRBD2,CAGGGRGETQYF,TGTGCCGGGGGCGGGAGGGGGGAGACCCAGTACTTC
TRBV20-1,TRBJ2-5,.,.,CKKRATQETQYF,TGCAAAAAGAGGGCTACCCAAGAGACCCAGTACTTC
TRBV30,TRBJ2-5,many,.,CAWSVGGEQTQYF,TGTGCCTGGAGTGTAGGCGGAGAACAGACCCAGTACTTC
TRBV28,TRBJ1-5,many,TRBD1,CASSTYGTGGSNQPQHF,TGTGCCAGCAGCACCTATGGGACAGGGGGAAGCAATCAGCCCCAGCATTTT
TRBV29-1,TRBJ1-1,.,.,CSVGCLQREAFF,TGCAGCGTTGGGTGCCTGCAAAGAGAAGCTTTCTTT
TRBV28,TRBJ2-7,many,.,CASHQDWGGYEQYF,TGTGCCAGCCACCAGGACTGGGGTGGGTATGAGCAGTACTTC
TRBV10-3,TRBJ2-7,many,TRBD1,CAISGGQVDEQYF,TGTGCCATCAGTGGGGGACAGGTGGACGAGCAGTACTTC
TRBV12-3/TRBV12-4,TRBJ1-5,many,TRBD1,CASSSSTGGDNQPQHF,TGTGCCAGCAGTAGCTCGACAGGGGGGGACAATCAGCCCCAGCATTTT
TRBV7-8,TRBJ1-3,few,.,CASSLTTASSGNTIYF,TGTGCCAGCAGCCTAACGACAGCGAGCTCTGGAAACACCATATATTTT
TRBV3-1,TRBJ2-3,many,TRBD2,CASRRSGDSTDTQYF,TGTGCCAGCAGAAGAAGCGGGGATAGCACAGATACGCAGTATTTT
TRBV7-9,TRBJ2-7,many,TRBD2,CASRDPGTKLYEQYF,TGTGCCAGCAGGGATCCCGGGACTAAACTCTACGAGCAGTACTTC
TRBV19,TRBJ2-7,many,TRBD2,CASSFGLAGGKEQYF,TGTGCCAGTAGTTTCGGACTAGCGGGAGGAAAAGAGCAGTACTTC
TRBV28,TRBJ2-5,many,.,CASSPQDQETQYF,TGTGCCAGCAGTCCCCAGGACCAAGAGACCCAGTACTTC
TRBV18,TRBJ2-1,many,TRBD2,CASSPPAGGDNEQFF,TGTGCCAGCTCACCACCAGCGGGAGGTGACAATGAGCAGTTCTTC
TRBV30,TRBJ1-2,.,.,CAWSAGRNYGYTF,TGTGCCTGGAGTGCAGGGCGAAACTATGGCTACACCTTC
TRBV2,TRBJ2-1,many,TRBD2,CASSYTSGSSHEQFF,TGTGCCAGCAGTTACACTAGCGGGAGTAGTCATGAGCAGTTCTTC
TRBV12-3/TRBV12-4,TRBJ2-5,.,.,CASSGVGSALETQYF,TGTGCCAGCAGTGGGGTAGGGAGCGCATTAGAGACCCAGTACTTC
TRBV12-3/TRBV12-4,TRBJ2-2,few,TRBD2,CASRGSGSTPYTGELFF,TGTGCCAGCAGGGGAAGCGGGAGCACGCCGTACACCGGGGAGCTGTTTTTT
TRBV9,TRBJ2-2,.,TRBD2,CASSVSMGLASRELFF,TGTGCCAGCAGCGTATCTATGGGACTAGCAAGTCGGGAGCTGTTTTTT
TRBV7-9,TRBJ1-1,many,.,CASSTGRLNTEAFF,TGTGCCAGCAGCACCGGCCGTTTGAACACTGAAGCTTTCTTT
TRBV20-1,TRBJ2-1,.,TRBD1,CSAVTGALLTEQFF,TGCAGTGCAGTAACAGGGGCTCTCCTCACGGAGCAGTTCTTC
TRBV11-2,TRBJ2-1,many,.,CASSLESGRVNEQFF,TGTGCCAGCAGCTTAGAGTCGGGTCGTGTGAATGAGCAGTTCTTC
TRBV5-1,TRBJ1-1,few,.,CASSTYRAMNTEAFF,TGCGCCAGCAGCACCTACAGGGCTATGAACACTGAAGCTTTCTTT